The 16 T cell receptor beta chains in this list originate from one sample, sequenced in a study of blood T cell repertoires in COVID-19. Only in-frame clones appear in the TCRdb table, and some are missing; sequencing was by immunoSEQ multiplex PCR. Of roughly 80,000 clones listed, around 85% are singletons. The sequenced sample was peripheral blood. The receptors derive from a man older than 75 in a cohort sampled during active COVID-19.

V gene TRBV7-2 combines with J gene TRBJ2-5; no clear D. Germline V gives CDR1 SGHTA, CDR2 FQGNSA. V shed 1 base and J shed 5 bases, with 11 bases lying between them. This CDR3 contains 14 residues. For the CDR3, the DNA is TGTGCCAGCAGCTTAGTGTCGACTGGGGAGACCCAGTACTTC. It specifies CASSLVSTGETQYF.

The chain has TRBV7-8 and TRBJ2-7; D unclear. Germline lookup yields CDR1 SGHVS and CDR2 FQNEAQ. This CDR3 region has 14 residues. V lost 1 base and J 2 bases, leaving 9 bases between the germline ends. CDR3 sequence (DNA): TGTGCCAGCAGCTTAGAGTACAGAACCTACGAGCAGTACGTC. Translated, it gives CASSLEYRTYEQYV.

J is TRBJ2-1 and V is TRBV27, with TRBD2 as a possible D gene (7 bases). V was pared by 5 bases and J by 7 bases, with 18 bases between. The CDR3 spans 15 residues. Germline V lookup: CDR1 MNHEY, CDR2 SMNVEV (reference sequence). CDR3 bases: TGTGCCAGCAGTATACGGGGGGCCGGAGAAAATGAGCAGTTCTTC. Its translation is CASSIRGAGENEQFF.

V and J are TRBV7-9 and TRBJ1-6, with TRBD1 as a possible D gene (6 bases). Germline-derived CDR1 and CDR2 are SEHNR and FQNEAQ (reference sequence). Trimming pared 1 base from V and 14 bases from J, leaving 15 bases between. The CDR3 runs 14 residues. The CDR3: CASSLDTGSRSLHF. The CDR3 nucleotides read TGTGCCAGCAGCTTAGATACAGGGAGCAGGTCCCTCCACTTT.

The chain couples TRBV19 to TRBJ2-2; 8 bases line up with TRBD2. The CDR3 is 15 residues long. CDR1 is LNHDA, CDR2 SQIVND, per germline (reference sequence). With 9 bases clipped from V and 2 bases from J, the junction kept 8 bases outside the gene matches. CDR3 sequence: CASSFSGGNTGELFF. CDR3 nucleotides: TGTGCCAGCTCCTTCAGCGGGGGTAACACCGGGGAGCTGTTTTTT.

The CDR3 reads CAISQNSGGGRRNTGELFF. As DNA, the CDR3 is TGTGCCATCAGCCAGAATAGCGGGGGGGGCCGAAGGAACACCGGGGAGCTGTTTTTT. The rearrangement links TRBV10-3 to TRBJ2-2, with 11 bases identical to TRBD2. The CDR3 contains 19 residues. J lost 1 base, V lost 6 bases, and 13 bases had no gene match. CDR1 is ENHRY and CDR2 is SYGVKD in the germline V gene.

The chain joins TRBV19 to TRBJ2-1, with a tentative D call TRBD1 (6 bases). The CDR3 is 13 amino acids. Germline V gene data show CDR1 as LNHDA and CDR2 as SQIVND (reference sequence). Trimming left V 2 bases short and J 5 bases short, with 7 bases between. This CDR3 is CASSIRTDNEQFF. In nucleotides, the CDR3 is TGTGCCAGTAGTATAAGGACAGACAATGAGCAGTTCTTC.

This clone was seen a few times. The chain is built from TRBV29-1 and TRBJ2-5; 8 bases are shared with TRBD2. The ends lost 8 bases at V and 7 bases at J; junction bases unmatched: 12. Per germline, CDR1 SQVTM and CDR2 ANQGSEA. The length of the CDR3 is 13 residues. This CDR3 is CSQGRGGGSTQYF. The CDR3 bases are TGCAGCCAGGGACGCGGCGGGGGGTCGACCCAGTACTTC.

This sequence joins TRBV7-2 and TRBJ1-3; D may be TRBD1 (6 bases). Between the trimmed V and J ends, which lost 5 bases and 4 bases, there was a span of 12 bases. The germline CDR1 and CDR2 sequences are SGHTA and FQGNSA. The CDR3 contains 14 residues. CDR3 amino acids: CASSLQGRGNTIYF. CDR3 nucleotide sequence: TGTGCCAGCAGCCTCCAGGGGCGAGGAAACACCATATATTTT.

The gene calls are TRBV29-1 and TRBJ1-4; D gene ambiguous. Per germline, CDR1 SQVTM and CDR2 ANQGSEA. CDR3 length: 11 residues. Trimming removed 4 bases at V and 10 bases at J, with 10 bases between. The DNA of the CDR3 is TGCAGCGTTGCCTCCGGGGTAAAACTGTTTTTT. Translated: CSVASGVKLFF.

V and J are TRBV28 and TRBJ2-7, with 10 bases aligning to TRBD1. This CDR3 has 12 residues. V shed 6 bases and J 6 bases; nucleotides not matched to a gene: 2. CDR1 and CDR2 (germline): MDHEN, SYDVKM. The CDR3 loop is CASRTGGGEQYV. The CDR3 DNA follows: TGTGCCAGCAGGACAGGGGGCGGCGAGCAGTACGTC.

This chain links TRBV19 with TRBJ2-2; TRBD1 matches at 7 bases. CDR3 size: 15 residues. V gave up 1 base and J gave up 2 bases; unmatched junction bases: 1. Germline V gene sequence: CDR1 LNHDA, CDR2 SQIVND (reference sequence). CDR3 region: CASSIGQGNTGELFF. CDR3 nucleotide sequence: TGTGCCAGTAGTATAGGACAGGGAAACACCGGGGAGCTGTTTTTT.

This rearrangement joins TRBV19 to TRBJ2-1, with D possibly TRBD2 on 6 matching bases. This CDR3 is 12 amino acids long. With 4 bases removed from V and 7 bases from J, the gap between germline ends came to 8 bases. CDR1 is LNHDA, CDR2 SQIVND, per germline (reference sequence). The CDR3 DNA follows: TGTGCCAGTAGTAAACTAGCTAATGAGCAGTTCTTC. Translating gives CASSKLANEQFF.

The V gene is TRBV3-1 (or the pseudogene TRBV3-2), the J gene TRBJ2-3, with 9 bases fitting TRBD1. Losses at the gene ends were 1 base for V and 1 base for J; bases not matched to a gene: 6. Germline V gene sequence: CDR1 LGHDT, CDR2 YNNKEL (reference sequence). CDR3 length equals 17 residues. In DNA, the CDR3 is TGTGCCAGCAGCCAAGTGATACAGGGGGCAGGCACAGATACGCAGTATTTT. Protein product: CASSQVIQGAGTDTQYF.

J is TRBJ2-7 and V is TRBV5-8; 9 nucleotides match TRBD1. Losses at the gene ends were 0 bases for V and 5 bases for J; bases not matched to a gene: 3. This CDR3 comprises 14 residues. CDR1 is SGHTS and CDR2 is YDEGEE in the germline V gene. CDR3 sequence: CASSLEGQGDEQYF. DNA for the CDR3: TGTGCCAGCAGCTTGGAGGGACAGGGTGACGAGCAGTACTTC.

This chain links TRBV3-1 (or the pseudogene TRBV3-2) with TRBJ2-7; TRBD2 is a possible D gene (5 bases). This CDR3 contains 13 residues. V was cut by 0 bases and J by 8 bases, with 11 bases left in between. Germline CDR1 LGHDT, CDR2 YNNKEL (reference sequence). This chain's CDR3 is CASSQDFREKQYF. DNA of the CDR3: TGTGCCAGCAGCCAAGACTTTAGGGAGAAGCAGTACTTC.